This T cell receptor (beta chain) is drawn from a study of T cells in Graves' hyperthyroidism and ophthalmopathy. Amplification of TCR beta CDR3 regions was performed using RNA transcripts as template. The HTBI primer set served for first-round RT-PCR of the TCR CDR3. One entry per CDR3 protein, called by TCRdb with MiXCR from the multiplex PCR reads. Among around 420,000 distinct CDR3 sequences listed, roughly 13% were seen once. This clonotype was observed many times. The authors obtained PBMCs from around 10 ml of fresh peripheral blood. This CDR3 region has 17 residues. V lost 2 bases and J 7 bases, leaving 20 bases between the germline ends. Germline assignment: CDR1 KGHDR and CDR2 SFDVKD.

The receptor's source is a woman aged 18-29 years with Graves' hyperthyroidism. The V and J genes are TRBV24-1 and TRBJ2-1; TRBD2 might be the D (5 bases). Sample: blood. CDR3 bases: TGTGCCACCAGTGATTCGACCACTAGTGGGCTGAATAATGAGCAGTTCTTC. Its translation: CATSDSTTSGLNNEQFF.